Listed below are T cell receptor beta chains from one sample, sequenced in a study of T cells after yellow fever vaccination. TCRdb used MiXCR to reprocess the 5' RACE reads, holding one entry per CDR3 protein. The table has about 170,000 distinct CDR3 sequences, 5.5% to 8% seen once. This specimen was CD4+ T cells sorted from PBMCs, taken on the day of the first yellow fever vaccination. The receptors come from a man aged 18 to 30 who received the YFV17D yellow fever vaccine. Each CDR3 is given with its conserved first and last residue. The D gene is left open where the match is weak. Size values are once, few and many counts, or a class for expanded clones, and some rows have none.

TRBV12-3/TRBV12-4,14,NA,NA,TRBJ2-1,TGTGCCAGCAGTTTGCCGCCACAGATCAATGAGCAGTTCTTC,CASSLPPQINEQFF
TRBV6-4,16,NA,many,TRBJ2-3,TGTGCCAGCAGTGTCAGAGGGACCCCGTACACAGATACGCAGTATTTT,CASSVRGTPYTDTQYF
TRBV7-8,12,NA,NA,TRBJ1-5,TGTGCCAGCGGCTGGGGGGATCAGCCCCAGCATTTT,CASGWGDQPQHF
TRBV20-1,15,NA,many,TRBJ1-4,TGCAGTGCTAGAGATCTTGGGGGTAGGGTTGAAAAACTGTTTTTT,CSARDLGGRVEKLFF
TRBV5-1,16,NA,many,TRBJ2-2,TGCGCCAGCAGCTTGACCCCTACGTCAATCACCGGGGAGCTGTTTTTT,CASSLTPTSITGELFF
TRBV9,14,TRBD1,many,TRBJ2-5,TGTGCCAGCAGCGCCGACAGGGGAGGAGAGACCCAGTACTTC,CASSADRGGETQYF
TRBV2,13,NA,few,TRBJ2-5,TGTGCCAGCAGTGGGAGCGGTGAAGAGACCCAGTACTTC,CASSGSGEETQYF
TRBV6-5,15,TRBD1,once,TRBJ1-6,TGTGCCAGCAGTTGGCAGGGGGGGGCGAATTCACCCCTCCACTTT,CASSWQGGANSPLHF
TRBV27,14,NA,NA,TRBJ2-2,TGTGCCAGCACCCTAAGTGGGAACACCGGGGAGCTGTTTTTT,CASTLSGNTGELFF
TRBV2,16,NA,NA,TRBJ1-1,TGTGCCAGCAGTCTAAGAAGCGGACGTTTGAACACTGAAGCTTTCTTT,CASSLRSGRLNTEAFF
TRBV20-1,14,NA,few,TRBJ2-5,TGCAGTGCTCCGATAACAGGGTTAGGAAAGACCCAGTACTTC,CSAPITGLGKTQYF
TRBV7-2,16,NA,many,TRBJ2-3,TGTGCCAGCAGCTCCGCCCCGACCCTATACACAGATACGCAGTATTTT,CASSSAPTLYTDTQYF
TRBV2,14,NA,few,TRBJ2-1,TGTGCCAGCCAAGACAGGAGCTCCTACAATGAGCAGTTCTTC,CASQDRSSYNEQFF
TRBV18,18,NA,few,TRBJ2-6,TGTGCCAGCTCGTCCTTGGGACCCCCGAGCTCTGGGGCCAACGTCCTGACTTTC,CASSSLGPPSSGANVLTF
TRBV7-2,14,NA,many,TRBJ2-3,TGTGCCAGCCGCCCGGCATTCGGCACAGATACGCAGTATTTT,CASRPAFGTDTQYF
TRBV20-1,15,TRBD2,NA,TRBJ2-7,TGCAGTGCCACCCCTCAGCGGGGGGTGGGCTACGAGCAGTACTTC,CSATPQRGVGYEQYF
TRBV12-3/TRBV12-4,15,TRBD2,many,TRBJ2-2,TGTGCCAGCAGTTTCGGCGGGGGGGTGACCGGGGAGCTGTTTTTT,CASSFGGGVTGELFF
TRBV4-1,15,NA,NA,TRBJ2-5,TGCGCCAGCAGCCTCAAGGAGGGCCACTGGGAGACCCAGTACTTC,CASSLKEGHWETQYF
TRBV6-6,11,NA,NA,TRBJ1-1,TGTGCCAGCATTTTCAACACTGAAGCTTTCTTT,CASIFNTEAFF
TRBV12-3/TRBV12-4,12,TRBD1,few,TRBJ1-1,TGTGCCAGCAGCCGACAGGGTGAAGGAGCTTTCTTT,CASSRQGEGAFF